The present T cell receptor (beta chain) was sequenced within a study of T cell repertoires in cytomegalovirus infection. Study as a whole: It can be stated that public TCR beta signatures indicated CMV infection as well as a matching HLA type.

TCRdb itself ran the reads through MiXCR, one entry per CDR3 protein. The sample lists about 250,000 distinct CDR3 sequences; roughly 12% were seen once. The CDR3 contains 14 residues. V gave up 3 bases and J gave up 7 bases, with 16 bases separating them. The germline gives CDR1 SGHNT, CDR2 YYREEE (reference sequence). Study-wide points: Cumulative public TCR beta family frequency identified CMV carriers with the relevant HLA. HLA-C-restricted CMV-specific TCR beta clonotypes were dominant in the ex vivo response.

Details on this clonotype: The antigen is not known. A read error may explain this, as a much larger clone is one base away.

The TCR was taken from a human donor in good health (CMV status not recorded). Some clones in this sample may be carry-over from other donors' samples. The V call is TRBV5-4, the J call TRBJ1-2, with a weak D call TRBD1 (6 bases). Sequenced: PBMCs. The CDR3 here is CASSSVGDNAGYTF. DNA of the CDR3: TGTGCCAGCAGCTCGGTAGGGGACAACGCTGGCTACACCTTC.